Following are 26 T cell receptor beta chains from one sample sequenced in a study of response to subunit inactivated influenza vaccine. Via MiXCR, TCRdb re-called the RT-PCR reads, giving one row per CDR3 protein. The sample lists hundreds of thousands of distinct CDR3 sequences, more than 11% occurring once. The specimen comprised PBMCs from blood, sampled 14 to 15 days before vaccination. The receptors derive from a man aged 50-60 years who received an inactivated influenza vaccine.

The genes are TRBV19 and TRBJ2-7; the D gene is possibly TRBD2 (5 bases). The V and J ends lost 9 bases and 2 bases respectively, with 17 bases between them. This CDR3 is built from 14 residues. The V gene's germline CDR1 is LNHDA and CDR2 SQIVND (reference sequence). CDR3 protein: CASRRTGDTYEQYF. CDR3 DNA sequence: TGTGCCAGCAGGCGAACCGGGGATACCTACGAGCAGTACTTC. The complete variable domain, with remaining parts taken from reference TRBV19 and TRBJ2-7, reads DGGITQSPKYLFRKEGQNVTLSCEQNLNHDAMYWYRQDPGQGLRLIYYSQIVNDFQKGDIAEGYSVSREKKESFPLTVTSAQKNPTAFYLCASRRTGDTYEQYFGPGTRLTVT.

The V gene is TRBV20-1, the J gene TRBJ2-7, with D tentatively TRBD2 (5 bases). Germline values: CDR1 DFQATT, CDR2 SNEGSKA (reference sequence). CDR3 length equals 15 residues. V lost 3 bases, J lost 0 bases, and 15 bases lay in between. The CDR3 DNA sequence: TGCAGTGCTAGCCTGGCTAGCCGCGACTCCTACGAGCAGTACTTC. This sequence encodes CSASLASRDSYEQYF.

The chain joins TRBV29-1 to TRBJ1-1; tentative D call: TRBD1 (6 bases). Looked up from germline, CDR1 is SQVTM and CDR2 is ANQGSEA. Between the trimmed V and J ends, which lost 5 bases and 0 bases, there was a span of 10 bases. There are 13 residues in the CDR3. The CDR3, as DNA: TGCAGCGTTAGGACAGCAATGAACACTGAAGCTTTCTTT. Protein: CSVRTAMNTEAFF.

With regard to this clonotype: The junction differs from germline at one of its ends, possibly a read error. In nucleotides, the CDR3 is TGTGCCAGCAGGGTGACAGGGTCCCTCTGGGATGCCTTC. It yields the protein CASRVTGSLWDAF. V usage is TRBV12-3 or TRBV12-4 and J usage is TRBJ1-2, with TRBD1 matching 7 bases. CDR3 length: 13 amino acids.

Comments on this clonotype: With a much larger clone just one base away, this may be a read error. The genes are TRBV4-3 and TRBJ2-3; D tentatively reads TRBD1 or TRBD2 (5 bases each). The CDR3 totals 17 residues. The germline CDR1 and CDR2 sequences are LGHNA and YSLEER. The V end was cut by 0 bases, the J end by 6 bases, with 19 bases between. The CDR3 nucleotides read TGCGCCAGCAGCCAAGATAGGGAAGCGGCAGGGCGGGATACGCAGTATTTT. The encoded protein is CASSQDREAAGRDTQYF.

This clonotype was observed a handful of times. This chain uses TRBV19 with TRBJ2-7, with 9 bases identical to TRBD1. This CDR3 has 15 amino acids. With 5 bases clipped from V and 0 bases from J, the junction kept 5 bases outside the gene matches. The germline V gene encodes CDR1 LNHDA and CDR2 SQIVND (reference sequence). CDR3 loop: CASSRDREASYEQYF. CDR3 DNA sequence: TGTGCCAGTAGTCGGGACAGGGAGGCCTCCTACGAGCAGTACTTC.

The V and J genes are TRBV20-1 and TRBJ1-2; 8 bases are a match to TRBD1. J gave up 4 bases and V 4 bases, and 2 bases lay outside the gene matches. The CDR3 spans 12 residues. The V gene's germline CDR1 is DFQATT and CDR2 SNEGSKA (reference sequence). The CDR3 loop is CSANQGAYGYTF. The DNA of the CDR3 is TGCAGTGCTAACCAGGGGGCCTATGGCTACACCTTC.

Only a few counts were recorded for this clonotype. The chain joins TRBV7-3 to TRBJ2-7; tentatively, D is TRBD1 (5 bases). The ends were cut back, 8 bases at V and 9 bases at J, with 17 bases in the middle. This CDR3 is 12 amino acids long. Germline-derived CDR1 and CDR2 are SGHTA and FQGTGA. The CDR3 loop reads CASESLLGRQYF. The CDR3 DNA follows: TGTGCCAGCGAGTCTCTCCTGGGGCGGCAGTACTTC.

This clonotype has more than one count but fewer than ten. The gene calls are TRBV5-6 and TRBJ2-2; D not certain. V was trimmed by 5 bases and J by 7 bases, leaving 12 bases between them. Germline V gives CDR1 SGHDT, CDR2 YYEEEE. This CDR3 is built from 13 residues. CDR3 sequence: CASRLSSGGELFF. CDR3 sequence (DNA): TGTGCCAGCAGACTGTCATCTGGCGGGGAGCTGTTTTTT.

This sequence joins TRBV27 and TRBJ2-7; D is perhaps TRBD2 (5 bases). The germline gives CDR1 MNHEY, CDR2 SMNVEV (reference sequence). The CDR3 covers 15 residues. V was pared by 5 bases and J by 1 base, with 15 bases between. The CDR3 bases are TGTGCCAGCAGTCTCTTTCCCGGGATTTCCTACGAGCAGTACTTC. As protein: CASSLFPGISYEQYF.

This clonotype appeared a few times. Mismatch with germline at one junction end may stem from a read error. The gene calls are TRBV4-3 and TRBJ2-2; TRBD1 agrees at 12 bases. In germline, CDR1 is LGHNA, CDR2 YSLEER. The length of the CDR3 is 18 residues. CDR3 protein: CASSRQAGQGAKTGELFF. DNA of the CDR3: TGCGCCAGCAGCCGACAGGCGGGACAGGGGGCGAAGACCGGGGAGCTGTTTTTT.

The gene calls are TRBV7-2 and TRBJ1-1; TRBD1 is a possible D gene (5 bases). This CDR3 region has 12 residues. V lost 6 bases to trimming and J lost 6 bases, with 11 bases between them. Germline values: CDR1 SGHTA, CDR2 FQGNSA. The DNA for the CDR3 is TGTGCCAGCAGACTCGACAGCTCTGAAGCTTTCTTT. It encodes CASRLDSSEAFF.

In this sample, this clonotype turned up a few times. V and J are TRBV5-1 and TRBJ2-2, with TRBD2 as a possible D gene (6 bases). V was trimmed by 3 bases and J by 3 bases, leaving 12 bases between them. This CDR3 is 15 amino acids long. CDR1 and CDR2 from the germline V gene are SGHRS and YFSETQ. CDR3 bases: TGCGCCAGCAGCTCCTGGAGGGCGGACACCGGGGAGCTGTTTTTT. It encodes CASSSWRADTGELFF.

The rearrangement uses TRBV11-2 and TRBJ2-1; possibly TRBD1 or TRBD2 for D (5 bases each). V was trimmed by 5 bases and J by 6 bases, leaving 17 bases between them. Germline V gives CDR1 SGHAT, CDR2 FQNNGV. The CDR3 extends over 15 amino acids. The CDR3 protein is CASSRIQDGGNEQFF. The CDR3 DNA reads as TGTGCCAGCAGCCGAATACAGGATGGAGGCAATGAGCAGTTCTTC. Full variable domain (remainder filled in from reference TRBV11-2 and TRBJ2-1): EAGVAQSPRYKIIEKRQSVAFWCNPISGHATLYWYQQILGQGPKLLIQFQNNGVVDDSQLPKDRFSAERLKGVDSTLKIQPAKLEDSAVYLCASSRIQDGGNEQFFGPGTRLTVL.

The genes are TRBV6-5 and TRBJ2-3; D ambiguous. V lost 3 bases and J 2 bases, leaving 9 bases between the germline ends. From germline, CDR1 is MNHEY and CDR2 SVGAGI. The CDR3 runs to 14 residues. The CDR3 sequence: CASSYNRNTDTQYF. CDR3 DNA sequence: TGTGCCAGCAGTTATAATAGAAACACAGATACGCAGTATTTT.

This clonotype was seen ten or more times. The chain uses TRBV5-6 and TRBJ1-3, with D unclear. The CDR3 consists of 17 residues. Between the trimmed V and J ends, which lost 4 bases and 0 bases, there was a span of 17 bases. Germline V CDR1 and CDR2: SGHDT, YYEEEE. Written as DNA, the CDR3 is TGTGCCAGCAGCCCGGCATCTGACCGCTTCTCTGGAAACACCATATATTTT. Encoded protein: CASSPASDRFSGNTIYF.

The chain links TRBV18 to TRBJ1-5, with 7 bases that match TRBD1. This CDR3 is built from 14 residues. The germline V gene has CDR1 KGHSH and CDR2 LQKENI. Trimming cost V 1 base and J 7 bases; bases outside gene matches: 4. Here the CDR3 DNA reads TGTGCCAGCTCACCACTCGACAGGGAACAGCCCCAGCATTTT. Protein: CASSPLDREQPQHF.

The chain recombines TRBV15 with TRBJ2-3; maybe TRBD2 (5 bases). V was clipped by 1 base and J by 4 bases, with 15 bases between them. The CDR3 extends over 16 amino acids. The germline gives CDR1 LNHNV, CDR2 YYDKDF (reference sequence). This CDR3 is CATSRGPPRGADTQYF. CDR3 bases: TGTGCCACCAGCAGAGGACCTCCCCGGGGAGCAGATACGCAGTATTTT.

There are many counts of this clonotype. The chain employs TRBV7-9 and TRBJ2-7; D not certain. Germline V gives CDR1 SEHNR, CDR2 FQNEAQ (reference sequence). This CDR3 has 14 residues. V gave up 1 base and J gave up 6 bases, with 13 bases separating them. CDR3 nucleotides: TGTGCCAGCAGCTTAGGGTCGGCGGTGGGCGAGCAGTACTTC. It specifies CASSLGSAVGEQYF. Using reference TRBV7-9 and TRBJ2-7 for the parts outside the CDR3, the full variable domain is DTGVSQNPRHKITKRGQNVTFRCDPISEHNRLYWYRQTLGQGPEFLTYFQNEAQLEKSRLLSDRFSAERPKGSFSTLEIQRTEQGDSAMYLCASSLGSAVGEQYFGPGTRLTVT.

The V call is TRBV7-8, the J call TRBJ2-1; tentatively, D is TRBD1 (6 bases). The CDR3 has 18 residues. V was shortened by 1 base and J by 2 bases, with 18 bases between the two germline ends. CDR1 is SGHVS, CDR2 FQNEAQ, per germline. This CDR3 reads CASSLGGGGLAPYNEQFF. The CDR3 DNA reads TGTGCCAGCAGCTTAGGGGGTGGGGGCCTTGCCCCCTACAATGAGCAGTTCTTC.

The chain links TRBV6-1 to TRBJ2-1, with 7 bases identical to TRBD1. This CDR3 has 14 residues. CDR1 and CDR2 (germline): MNHNS, SASEGT. The junction had 3 bases not matched to a gene; V was cut back by 3 bases and J by 4 bases. This CDR3 reads CASSDRDRYNEQFF. In nucleotides, the CDR3 is TGTGCCAGCAGTGACCGGGACAGATACAATGAGCAGTTCTTC.

V usage is TRBV12-3 or TRBV12-4 and J usage is TRBJ1-5; D unclear. V was shortened by 5 bases and J by 4 bases, with 12 bases between the two germline ends. CDR3 length equals 14 residues. The DNA of the CDR3 is TGTGCCAGCAGTCGCCTTCAGGAGAATCAGCCCCAGCATTTT. Translating gives CASSRLQENQPQHF.

This chain links TRBV24-1 with TRBJ1-1; D is unclear. CDR3 length equals 14 residues. V lost 3 bases, J lost 14 bases, and 21 bases lay in between. Germline CDR1 KGHDR, CDR2 SFDVKD. CDR3 DNA sequence: TGTGCCACCAGTGATACCCGAGTGGAGTCGAAGAGGTTCTTT. Amino acid sequence: CATSDTRVESKRFF.

This clonotype has a handful of counts. DNA of the CDR3: TGTGCCAGCAGCCAGTATTTGGGGTTTAATGAAAAACTGTTTTTT. Protein sequence: CASSQYLGFNEKLFF. The rearrangement uses TRBV7-8 and TRBJ1-4; no clear D gene. CDR1 and CDR2 (germline): SGHVS, FQNEAQ. Trimming pared 5 bases from V and 4 bases from J, leaving 14 bases between. The CDR3 extends over 15 amino acids. The full variable domain, in which reference TRBV7-8 and TRBJ1-4 provide the parts outside the CDR3, is GAGVSQSPRYKVAKRGQDVALRCDPISGHVSLFWYQQALGQGPEFLTYFQNEAQLDKSGLPSDRFFAERPEGSVSTLKIQRTQQEDSAVYLCASSQYLGFNEKLFFGSGTQLSVL.

This clonotype showed up just once. This chain links TRBV3-1 with TRBJ1-4, with 7 bases aligning to TRBD1. The CDR3 covers 16 residues. The V gene end was trimmed by 4 bases and the J gene end by 5 bases; junction bases not matched to a gene: 10. Germline V CDR1 and CDR2: LGHDT, YNNKEL (reference sequence). CDR3 sequence: CASSPTGSAWNEKLFF. The CDR3 DNA follows: TGTGCCAGCAGCCCGACAGGGAGTGCTTGGAATGAAAAACTGTTTTTT.

This clonotype was found a few times. The rearrangement joins TRBV5-1 to TRBJ1-2, with D perhaps matching TRBD1 (6 bases). Germline V CDR1 and CDR2: SGHRS, YFSETQ. This CDR3 has 12 residues. Trimming removed 4 bases at V and 6 bases at J, with 10 bases between. Written as DNA, the CDR3 is TGCGCCAGCAGCGCAGGGGCGGATGGCTACACCTTC. Translated, it gives CASSAGADGYTF. The whole variable domain, remainder taken from reference TRBV5-1 and TRBJ1-2, is KAGVTQTPRYLIKTRGQQVTLSCSPISGHRSVSWYQQTPGQGLQFLFEYFSETQRNKGNFPGRFSGRQFSNSRSEMNVSTLELGDSALYLCASSAGADGYTFGSGTRLTVV.